One T cell receptor beta chain is described in this entry. This sample was included in a study of shared clonotypes between healthy human individuals. Positive CCR7 selection of CD45RO-negative cells yielded the naive CD8 cells, and terminally differentiated effector memory CD45RA+ cells were excluded. The repertoire was sequenced with immunoSEQ multiplex PCR; TCRdb's copy has only in-frame clones and lacks some. The sample records roughly 890,000 clones, 92% being singletons. This CDR3 has 16 residues. Germline-derived CDR1 and CDR2 are MGHRA and YSYEKL. Trimming at V came to 0 bases and at J to 2 bases, leaving 4 bases not matched to a gene.

The sequence derives from a man younger than 40 in good health. Sequenced: naive CD8+ T cells sorted from blood. The V gene is TRBV4-1, the J gene TRBJ2-5, with 9 bases that match TRBD1. Here the CDR3 reads CASSQDWGQGQETQYF. CDR3 nucleotide sequence: TGCGCCAGCAGCCAAGATTGGGGACAGGGACAAGAGACCCAGTACTTC.